This entry lists 30 T cell receptor beta chains sequenced from one sample in a study of T cells after yellow fever vaccination. TCRdb reprocessed the 5' RACE reads via MiXCR and lists one record per CDR3 protein. Of 500,000 to 650,000 distinct CDR3 sequences detected, 12% appear once; the ten largest clones hold 15%. The starting material was PBMCs, obtained on the day of the yellow fever booster vaccination. These receptors all stem from a man in his thirties or forties who received the YFV17D yellow fever vaccine.

V is TRBV20-1 and J is TRBJ1-4; D perhaps matches TRBD1 (5 bases). V lost 3 bases to trimming and J lost 4 bases, with 15 bases between them. Germline lookup yields CDR1 DFQATT and CDR2 SNEGSKA (reference sequence). The CDR3 covers 15 residues. This chain's CDR3 is CSARRTAGSNEKLFF. The CDR3 DNA sequence: TGCAGTGCTAGGAGGACCGCAGGGAGTAATGAAAAACTGTTTTTT.

This clonotype has at least ten counts. V is TRBV12-3 or TRBV12-4 and J is TRBJ2-5, with 10 bases fitting TRBD1. The junction had 1 base not matched to a gene; V was cut back by 6 bases and J by 3 bases. The CDR3 has 13 amino acids. The CDR3 DNA reads as TGTGCCAGCAGGGGGACAGGGGAAGAGACCCAGTACTTC. Protein product: CASRGTGEETQYF.

In this sample, this clonotype turned up a few times. The V and J genes are TRBV19 and TRBJ2-1, with 9 bases matching TRBD2. J was trimmed by 0 bases and V by 3 bases; bases with no gene match: 3. The germline CDR1 and CDR2 sequences are LNHDA and SQIVND (reference sequence). CDR3 length equals 16 residues. The CDR3 is CASSIQAGGSYNEQFF. DNA for the CDR3: TGTGCCAGTAGTATCCAAGCGGGAGGCTCCTACAATGAGCAGTTCTTC. The complete variable domain, with remaining parts taken from reference TRBV19 and TRBJ2-1, reads DGGITQSPKYLFRKEGQNVTLSCEQNLNHDAMYWYRQDPGQGLRLIYYSQIVNDFQKGDIAEGYSVSREKKESFPLTVTSAQKNPTAFYLCASSIQAGGSYNEQFFGPGTRLTVL.

The genes are TRBV9 and TRBJ1-1, with D maybe TRBD1 (6 bases). The V and J ends lost 0 bases and 4 bases respectively, with 10 bases between them. The CDR3 runs to 14 residues. Germline CDR1 is SGDLS and CDR2 is YYNGEE. The CDR3 DNA reads as TGTGCCAGCAGCGTAGCTGGGGGCGGCACTGAAGCTTTCTTT. Its translation: CASSVAGGGTEAFF.

V gene TRBV5-6 combines with J gene TRBJ2-5; either TRBD1 or TRBD2 may supply D (6 bases each). V lost 0 bases to trimming and J lost 2 bases, with 17 bases between them. Germline lookup yields CDR1 SGHDT and CDR2 YYEEEE. The length of the CDR3 is 17 residues. The CDR3 region has the DNA TGTGCCAGCAGCTTGGCACCGTCGGGGGCTTGGCAAGAGACCCAGTACTTC. Translated, it gives CASSLAPSGAWQETQYF.

With respect to this clonotype: One end of the junction is discordant with germline, which a read error may explain. This chain joins TRBV3-1 and TRBJ1-1; D is uncertain. Germline CDR1 and CDR2: LGHDT and YNNKEL (reference sequence). This CDR3 is 14 amino acids long. CDR3 loop: CASTRSRGNTEALF. The CDR3 nucleotides read TGTGCCAGCACCAGATCCAGAGGAAACACTGAAGCTCTCTTT.

The chain recombines TRBV12-3 or TRBV12-4 with TRBJ1-2; 9 bases map to TRBD1. V was clipped by 3 bases and J by 2 bases; unmatched bases: 13. The CDR3 totals 18 residues. Written as DNA, the CDR3 is TGTGCCAGCAGTTTGAAGGGGACAGGGTCGAGGACAAACTATGGCTACACCTTC. Its translation is CASSLKGTGSRTNYGYTF.

This clonotype was picked up a small number of times. V and J are TRBV29-1 and TRBJ2-2; D may match TRBD1 or TRBD2 (6 bases each). V lost 6 bases and J lost 0, with 11 bases in between. The CDR3 is made up of 14 amino acids. The V gene's germline CDR1 is SQVTM and CDR2 ANQGSEA. CDR3 sequence reads: CSVRRGANTGELFF. The CDR3 bases are TGCAGCGTGCGGAGGGGGGCGAACACCGGGGAGCTGTTTTTT.

The V call is TRBV9, the J call TRBJ2-5, with a possible D match to TRBD2 (6 bases). This CDR3 region has 14 residues. V shed 3 bases and J shed 5 bases, with 14 bases lying between them. The germline V gene encodes CDR1 SGDLS and CDR2 YYNGEE. The CDR3 region has the DNA TGTGCCAGCAGCGCCCAACCGGGAGTGGAGACCCAGTACTTC. It specifies CASSAQPGVETQYF.

This clonotype was seen many times. The CDR3 here is CASSPDTNSPLHF. CDR3 coding DNA: TGTGCCAGCAGTCCGGACACCAATTCACCCCTCCACTTT. V gene TRBV5-6 combines with J gene TRBJ1-6; maybe TRBD1 (5 bases). V was clipped by 5 bases and J by 7 bases, with 10 bases between them. CDR1 is SGHDT, CDR2 YYEEEE, per germline. CDR3 size: 13 residues.

V gene TRBV7-6 combines with J gene TRBJ2-7, with D perhaps TRBD1 (5 bases). There are 15 residues in the CDR3. Looked up from germline, CDR1 is SGHVS and CDR2 is FNYEAQ. Trimming removed 7 bases from V and 2 bases from J, with 18 bases in between. The DNA of the CDR3 is TGTGCCAGCAAAGGAATGGGGCAGGGCCCCTACGAGCAGTACTTC. Translation gives CASKGMGQGPYEQYF. The complete variable domain, with remaining parts taken from reference TRBV7-6 and TRBJ2-7, reads GAGVSQSPRYKVTKRGQDVALRCDPISGHVSLYWYRQALGQGPEFLTYFNYEAQQDKSGLPNDRFSAERPEGSISTLTIQRTEQRDSAMYRCASKGMGQGPYEQYFGPGTRLTVT.

This chain links TRBV9 with TRBJ1-1; D is unresolved. Germline V CDR1 and CDR2: SGDLS, YYNGEE. The length of the CDR3 is 14 residues. Trimming removed 4 bases at V and 2 bases at J, with 12 bases between. The CDR3 sequence is CASSSLPKNTEAFF. In DNA, the CDR3 is TGTGCCAGCAGCTCACTACCGAAAAACACTGAAGCTTTCTTT. Complete variable domain (other parts from reference TRBV9 and TRBJ1-1): DSGVTQTPKHLITATGQRVTLRCSPRSGDLSVYWYQQSLDQGLQFLIQYYNGEERAKGNILERFSAQQFPDLHSELNLSSLELGDSALYFCASSSLPKNTEAFFGQGTRLTVV.

In this sample, this clonotype turned up a few times. The chain is built from TRBV5-5 and TRBJ1-1; 9 bases map to TRBD1. The J segment lost 4 bases and the V segment lost 2 bases, leaving 9 bases of the junction unmatched. The germline gives CDR1 SGHKS, CDR2 YYEKEE (reference sequence). This CDR3 spans 16 amino acids. CDR3 sequence: CASSFSPGQGSTEAFF. CDR3 DNA: TGTGCCAGCAGCTTTTCCCCGGGACAGGGATCCACTGAAGCTTTCTTT.

The rearrangement uses TRBV7-9 and TRBJ1-1, with 7 bases fitting TRBD1. Trimming at V came to 3 bases and at J to 2 bases, leaving 3 bases not matched to a gene. Germline lookup yields CDR1 SEHNR and CDR2 FQNEAQ (reference sequence). The CDR3 contains 14 residues. DNA of the CDR3: TGTGCCAGCAGCTTTGGGACAGAAAACACTGAAGCTTTCTTT. Its protein product is CASSFGTENTEAFF.

The CDR3 DNA is TGCAGCGCCGCACGAGCAGGGTACGGGAATGGCTACACCTTC. Translation: CSAARAGYGNGYTF. The chain is built from TRBV29-1 and TRBJ1-2; D is possibly TRBD1 (5 bases). CDR1 and CDR2 (germline): SQVTM, ANQGSEA. The germline V and J ends were trimmed by 7 bases and 6 bases, with 21 bases remaining between them. The CDR3 extends over 14 amino acids.

The sample holds a few counts of this clonotype. The chain couples TRBV12-3 or TRBV12-4 to TRBJ2-2; TRBD1 matches at 9 bases. V shed 11 bases, J shed 4 bases, and the junction held 2 bases outside the gene matches. The CDR3 is 12 amino acids. The DNA for the CDR3 is TGTGCCGGGACAGGGCCCACCGGGGAGCTGTTTTTT. This gives the protein CAGTGPTGELFF.

The gene calls are TRBV6-1 and TRBJ2-1, with D possibly TRBD2 on 5 matching bases. V lost 8 bases and J 0 bases, leaving 17 bases between the germline ends. CDR3 length: 16 residues. Germline V CDR1 and CDR2: MNHNS, SASEGT. The CDR3 DNA follows: TGTGCCAGCGCGCCGGGATCCCATAGCTCCTACAATGAGCAGTTCTTC. Its protein is CASAPGSHSSYNEQFF.

Details on this clonotype: One junction end disagrees with the germline gene, perhaps due to a read error. V gene TRBV29-1 combines with J gene TRBJ2-5; TRBD1 aligns across 7 bases. Germline V gene sequence: CDR1 SQVTM, CDR2 ANQGSEA. This CDR3 contains 13 residues. CDR3 amino acids: CGVSSTGRETQYF. The CDR3 DNA sequence: TGCGGCGTTAGCTCGACAGGGCGGGAGACCCAGTACTTC. Full variable domain (rest looked up from reference TRBV29-1 and TRBJ2-5): SAVISQKPSRDICQRGTSLTIQCQVDSQVTMMFWYRQQPGQSLTLIATANQGSEATYESGFVIDKFPISRPNLTFSTLTVSNMSPEDSSIYLCGVSSTGRETQYFGPGTRLLVL.

The chain joins TRBV28 to TRBJ2-7; D is ambiguous. V lost 5 bases and J lost 3, with 8 bases in between. The CDR3 is 12 amino acids. CDR1 and CDR2 (germline): MDHEN, SYDVKM. CDR3 coding DNA: TGTGCCAGCAGTCCTTTTCGCTACGAGCAGTACTTC. Protein product: CASSPFRYEQYF.

This clonotype was detected a few times. This chain uses TRBV11-2 with TRBJ2-3; D is uncertain. The germline CDR1 and CDR2 sequences are SGHAT and FQNNGV. V dropped 0 bases and J dropped 5 bases, with 6 bases sitting between them. The CDR3 consists of 13 residues. CDR3 loop: CASSLDHGDTQYF. CDR3 bases: TGTGCCAGCAGCTTAGATCATGGAGATACGCAGTATTTT.

V and J are TRBV6-1 and TRBJ2-5; 7 bases fit TRBD2. Unmatched junction bases numbered 9, after V lost 11 bases and J lost 3 bases. The V gene's germline CDR1 is MNHNS and CDR2 SASEGT. CDR3 length equals 13 residues. DNA of the CDR3: TGTGCCTGCGCCGGGACTACCAAAGAGACCCAGTACTTC. This encodes CACAGTTKETQYF.

The chain has TRBV18 and TRBJ2-4; D gene ambiguous. Germline V gene sequence: CDR1 KGHSH, CDR2 LQKENI. The CDR3 is made up of 14 amino acids. Trimming shortened V by 5 bases and J by 0 bases, and 8 bases separated the two germline ends. The CDR3 DNA sequence: TGTGCCAGCTCATCAGACATAGCCAAAAACATTCAGTACTTC. Translated: CASSSDIAKNIQYF.

The V and J genes are TRBV4-3 and TRBJ2-1; maybe TRBD1 (6 bases). Trimming stripped 4 bases from V and 8 bases from J, with 18 bases between. Germline CDR1 LGHNA, CDR2 YSLEER. The CDR3 extends over 15 amino acids. DNA for the CDR3: TGCGCCAGCAGCCGTATCCCCAAACAGGGCGATGAGCAGTTCTTC. Translation: CASSRIPKQGDEQFF.

The chain carries TRBV2 and TRBJ2-1; 10 nucleotides align to TRBD2. CDR1 and CDR2 from the germline V gene are SNHLY and FYNNEI. The CDR3 totals 15 residues. Trimming took 6 bases from V and 7 from J; bases not matched to a gene: 9. The CDR3 sequence is CASSEEAGGPNEQFF. CDR3 nucleotides: TGTGCCAGCAGCGAGGAAGCGGGAGGGCCGAATGAGCAGTTCTTC.

This clonotype was found a few times. The rearrangement uses TRBV7-6 and TRBJ1-2; 9 bases agree with TRBD1. V gave up 8 bases and J gave up 4 bases; unmatched junction bases: 14. The germline V gene has CDR1 SGHVS and CDR2 FNYEAQ. The CDR3 totals 16 residues. The CDR3 sequence: CASGGQGGPSRYGYTF. The CDR3 DNA reads TGTGCCAGCGGGGGACAGGGTGGTCCCTCCCGCTATGGCTACACCTTC.

This clonotype came up a few times. V usage is TRBV20-1 and J usage is TRBJ2-2; TRBD2 matches at 15 bases. Germline assignment: CDR1 DFQATT and CDR2 SNEGSKA (reference sequence). The V and J ends lost 5 bases and 5 bases, in that order; junction bases with no gene match: 6. This CDR3 comprises 16 residues. CDR3 loop: CSAPGLAGGGTGELFF. DNA of the CDR3: TGCAGTGCTCCGGGACTAGCGGGAGGCGGGACCGGGGAGCTGTTTTTT.

This rearrangement joins TRBV11-2 to TRBJ2-1, with D perhaps matching TRBD2 (5 bases). The CDR3 consists of 14 residues. The germline V gene has CDR1 SGHAT and CDR2 FQNNGV. Trimming cost V 5 bases and J 0 bases, with 8 bases left between them. The CDR3 nucleotides are TGTGCCAGCAGCATTAGCGACTCCTACAATGAGCAGTTCTTC. Its translation: CASSISDSYNEQFF.

The rearrangement joins TRBV10-3 to TRBJ2-1; 13 bases fit TRBD2. The CDR3 is 14 amino acids. V shed 11 bases and J 5 bases; nucleotides not matched to a gene: 6. In germline, CDR1 is ENHRY, CDR2 SYGVKD. As DNA, the CDR3 is TGTGCCTCTACCGGGACTAGCGGGAACAATGAGCAGTTCTTC. Its translation is CASTGTSGNNEQFF.

The chain recombines TRBV6-1 with TRBJ1-2; D gene ambiguous. The germline CDR1 and CDR2 sequences are MNHNS and SASEGT. Deletions cut 0 bases from V and 8 bases from J, with 10 bases between. The CDR3 contains 13 residues. In nucleotides, the CDR3 is TGTGCCAGCAGTGAAGCCCTAGTTGGGGGCTACACCTTC. Its protein product is CASSEALVGGYTF.

This clonotype has more than one count but fewer than ten. This sequence joins TRBV4-3 and TRBJ2-5, with D unresolved. The length of the CDR3 is 13 residues. The V end lost 0 bases, the J end lost 5 bases, and 7 bases lay between the germline ends. Germline assignment: CDR1 LGHNA and CDR2 YSLEER. The CDR3 region has the DNA TGCGCCAGCAGCCAAGATCGGTCGGAGACCCAGTACTTC. Translating it yields CASSQDRSETQYF.